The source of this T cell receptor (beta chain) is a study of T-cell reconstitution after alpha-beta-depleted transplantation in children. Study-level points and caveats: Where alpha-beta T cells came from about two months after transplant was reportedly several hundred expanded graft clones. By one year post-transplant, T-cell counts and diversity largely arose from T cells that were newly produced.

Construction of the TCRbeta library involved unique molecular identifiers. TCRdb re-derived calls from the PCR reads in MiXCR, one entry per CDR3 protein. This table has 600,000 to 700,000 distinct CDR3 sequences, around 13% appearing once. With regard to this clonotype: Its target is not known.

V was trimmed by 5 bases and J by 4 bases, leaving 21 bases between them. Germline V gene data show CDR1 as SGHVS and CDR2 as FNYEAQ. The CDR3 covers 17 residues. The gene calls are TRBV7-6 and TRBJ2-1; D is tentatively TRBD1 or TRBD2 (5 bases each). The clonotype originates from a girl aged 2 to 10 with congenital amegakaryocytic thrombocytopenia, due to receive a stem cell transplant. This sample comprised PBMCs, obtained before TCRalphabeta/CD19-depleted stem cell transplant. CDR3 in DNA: TGTGCCAGCAGCCGCAGTGCCGGGGCCAACCTATACAATGAGCAGTTCTTC. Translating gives CASSRSAGANLYNEQFF.